This T cell receptor beta chain was sequenced for a study of blood T cell repertoires in COVID-19. Study summary: The United States, Italy and Spain were the sources of the acute and convalescent COVID-19 samples.

Participant ages covered about 18 to 95 years across about two dozen US areas. Researchers sorted participants into cohorts using their self-reported clinical history. Germline V gives CDR1 SGHVS, CDR2 FNYEAQ. The CDR3 runs 16 residues. V was pared by 3 bases and J by 2 bases, with 15 bases between. Original processing notes: For nucleated cells, counts were estimated from reference gene primer amplification. Some clones are missing from TCRdb's copy, which holds only in-frame ones; the method was immunoSEQ multiplex PCR. That table gives V, J and clone size, and the DNA gave D and trimming. The repertoire includes around 200,000 clones, around 85% of them detected once, and 18% sits in the top ten.

This clonotype was sampled from a man aged 40-49 years who had recovered from COVID-19. The genes are TRBV7-6 and TRBJ2-3; perhaps TRBD1 as D (6 bases). Sequencing was performed on PBMCs or T cells enriched from blood (not recorded which). CDR3 DNA: TGTGCCAGCAGCTTGAGTGCGGACAGCCACACAGATACGCAGTATTTT. Its protein is CASSLSADSHTDTQYF.